This T cell receptor beta chain emerged from a study of shared clonotypes between healthy human individuals. Study-level information: A couple of women and a few men aged 18 to 49 served as donors. Overall study findings and caveats: Compared with clonotypes that all four donors shared, non-shared clonotypes had lower generation probabilities. The sharing of roughly 5% of naive CD4 clonotypes was seen across several donors.

Both subsets, CD45RA+ naive and CD45RA-negative memory, were split from the CD4+ cells. The CDR3 is made up of 14 amino acids. Trimming removed 5 bases from V and 3 bases from J, with 14 bases in between. CDR1 is GTSNPN and CDR2 is SVGIG in the germline V gene (reference sequence). Libraries were prepared by immunoSEQ multiplex PCR; TCRdb keeps only in-frame clonotypes and omits some of them. The data show roughly 2.4 million clones, nearly 97% seen once. Concerning this clone: Its antigen is not known.

Sequencing was done on a sample of naive CD4+ T cells sorted from blood. Described subset: CD45RA+ positively selected. The V gene is TRBV30, the J gene TRBJ1-3, with D possibly TRBD1 on 6 matching bases. The sequence was collected from a man aged 18 to 29 in good health. The CDR3: CAWPPGGHGNTIYF. The CDR3 DNA sequence: TGTGCCTGGCCGCCGGGGGGCCATGGAAACACCATATATTTT. The whole variable domain, remainder taken from reference TRBV30 and TRBJ1-3, is SQTIHQWPATLVQPVGSPLSLECTVEGTSNPNLYWYRQAAGRGLQLLFYSVGIGQISSEVPQNLSASRPQDRQFILSSKKLLLSDSGFYLCAWPPGGHGNTIYFGEGSWLTVV.